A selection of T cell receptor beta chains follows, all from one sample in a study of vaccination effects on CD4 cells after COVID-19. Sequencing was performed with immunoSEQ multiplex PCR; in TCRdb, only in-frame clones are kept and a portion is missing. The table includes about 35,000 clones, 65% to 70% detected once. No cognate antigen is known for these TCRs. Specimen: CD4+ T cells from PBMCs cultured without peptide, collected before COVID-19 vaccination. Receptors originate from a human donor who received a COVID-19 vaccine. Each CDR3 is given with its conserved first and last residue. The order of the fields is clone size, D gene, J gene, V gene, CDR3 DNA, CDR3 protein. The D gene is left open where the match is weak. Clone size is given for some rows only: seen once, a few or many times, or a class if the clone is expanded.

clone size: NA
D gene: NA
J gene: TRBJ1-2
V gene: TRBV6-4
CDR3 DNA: TGTGCCAGCAGTAGAGAGCAGGGGAGCTATGGCTACACCTTC
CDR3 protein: CASSREQGSYGYTF

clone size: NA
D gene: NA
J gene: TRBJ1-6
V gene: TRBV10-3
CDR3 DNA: TGTGCCATCAGCCCTTGGCCCTATAATTCACCCCTCCACTTT
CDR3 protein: CAISPWPYNSPLHF

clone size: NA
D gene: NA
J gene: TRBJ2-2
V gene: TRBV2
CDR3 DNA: TGTGCCAGCAGTGAAGGAGGGGCGAACACCGGGGAGCTGTTTTTT
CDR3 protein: CASSEGGANTGELFF

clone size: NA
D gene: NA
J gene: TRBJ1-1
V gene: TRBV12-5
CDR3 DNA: TGTGCTAGTGGCTTCGGGTATACGGACACTGAAGCTTTCTTT
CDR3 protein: CASGFGYTDTEAFF

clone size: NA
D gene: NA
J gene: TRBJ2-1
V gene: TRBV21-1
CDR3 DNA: TGTGCCAGCAGCGCTACTGACAGGGTCAGGGCTCCTACCTACAATGAGCAGTTCTTC
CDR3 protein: CASSATDRVRAPTYNEQFF

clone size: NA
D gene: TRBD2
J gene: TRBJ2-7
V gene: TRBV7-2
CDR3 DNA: TGTGCCAGCAGCTTGGCTAGCGGGGGGGCGTCCTACGAGCAGTACTTC
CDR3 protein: CASSLASGGASYEQYF

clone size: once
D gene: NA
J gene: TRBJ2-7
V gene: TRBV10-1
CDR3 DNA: TGCGCCAGCAATGGAGGTAACTCTGACGAGCAGTACTTC
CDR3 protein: CASNGGNSDEQYF

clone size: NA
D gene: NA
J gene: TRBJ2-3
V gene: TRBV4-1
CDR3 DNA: TGCGCCAGCAGCCCTCACGGGATGAGCACAGATACGCAGTATTTT
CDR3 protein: CASSPHGMSTDTQYF

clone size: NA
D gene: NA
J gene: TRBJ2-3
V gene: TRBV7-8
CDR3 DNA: TGTGCCAGCAGCCCACCCTTTAGGGTTCAGCGGACCCGAGATACGCAGTATTTT
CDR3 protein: CASSPPFRVQRTRDTQYF

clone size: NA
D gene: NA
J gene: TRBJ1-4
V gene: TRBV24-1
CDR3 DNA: TGTGCCACCAGTGATTCCGGGAACGGGGAAAAACTGTTTTTT
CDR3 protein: CATSDSGNGEKLFF

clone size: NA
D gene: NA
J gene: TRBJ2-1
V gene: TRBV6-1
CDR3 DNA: TGTGCCAGCAGTGAATTGTTGTCTTTAGGCTACAATGAGCAGTTCTTC
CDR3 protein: CASSELLSLGYNEQFF

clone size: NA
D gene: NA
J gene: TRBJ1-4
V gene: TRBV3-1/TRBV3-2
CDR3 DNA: TGTGCCAGCCGCTCGGAGGGCGGAAAACTGTTTTTT
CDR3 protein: CASRSEGGKLFF

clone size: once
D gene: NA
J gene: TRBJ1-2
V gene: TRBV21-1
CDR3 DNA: TGTGCCAGCAGCAAAAAAACAGGGGGCCCTGGGAGGACAAATTATGGCTACACCTTC
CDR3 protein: CASSKKTGGPGRTNYGYTF

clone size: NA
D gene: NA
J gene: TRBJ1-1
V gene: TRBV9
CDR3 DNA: TGTGCCAGCAGCGTAGCCCAAAACAATCAAGCTTTCTTT
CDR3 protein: CASSVAQNNQAFF

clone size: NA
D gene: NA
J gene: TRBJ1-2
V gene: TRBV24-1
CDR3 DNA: TGTGCCACCAGTGTACGGGGGCAGGATGGCTACACCTTC
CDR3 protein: CATSVRGQDGYTF

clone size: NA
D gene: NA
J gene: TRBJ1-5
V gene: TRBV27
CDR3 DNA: TGTGCCAGCAGTTACGGGGCTGACAATCAGCCCCAGCATTTT
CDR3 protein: CASSYGADNQPQHF

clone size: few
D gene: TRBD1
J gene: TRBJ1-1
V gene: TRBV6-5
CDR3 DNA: TGTGCCAGCAGGCCGACAGGGTTTAGGGCTTTCTTT
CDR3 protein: CASRPTGFRAFF

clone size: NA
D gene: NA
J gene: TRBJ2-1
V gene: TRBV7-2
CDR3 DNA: TGTGCCAGCAGCTCCCGTAGCGGTGACAATGAGCAGTTCTTC
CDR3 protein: CASSSRSGDNEQFF

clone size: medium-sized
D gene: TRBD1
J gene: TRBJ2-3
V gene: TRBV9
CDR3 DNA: TGTGCCAGCGGGACAGACGATTATACGCAGTATTTT
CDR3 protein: CASGTDDYTQYF

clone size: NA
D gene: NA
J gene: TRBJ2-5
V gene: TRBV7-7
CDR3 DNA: TGTGCCAGCAGCAAGAACCCACTACCCCAAGAGACCCAGTACTTC
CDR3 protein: CASSKNPLPQETQYF

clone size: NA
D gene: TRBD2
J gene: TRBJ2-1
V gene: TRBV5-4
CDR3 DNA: TGTGCAAGTGGTTGGGCGGGGGGAAACAATGAGCAGTTCTTC
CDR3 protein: CASGWAGGNNEQFF

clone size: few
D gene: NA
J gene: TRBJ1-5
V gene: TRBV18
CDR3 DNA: TGTGCCAGCTCACCACAATCAAGCCGGGACTATAATCAGCCCCAGCATTTT
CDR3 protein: CASSPQSSRDYNQPQHF

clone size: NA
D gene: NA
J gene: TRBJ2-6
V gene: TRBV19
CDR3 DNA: TGTGCCAGTAGTATGGACAGATTCTCTGGGGCCAACGTCCTGACTTTC
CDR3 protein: CASSMDRFSGANVLTF

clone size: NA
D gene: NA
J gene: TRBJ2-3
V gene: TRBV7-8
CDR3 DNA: TGTGCCAGCAGCCTCGGACTCGTCCTCACAGATACGCAGTATTTT
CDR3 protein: CASSLGLVLTDTQYF

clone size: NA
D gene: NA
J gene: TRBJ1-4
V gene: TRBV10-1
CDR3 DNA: TGCGCCAGGACATCAGCTGGACAGCTGAATGAAAAACTGTTTTTT
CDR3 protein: CARTSAGQLNEKLFF

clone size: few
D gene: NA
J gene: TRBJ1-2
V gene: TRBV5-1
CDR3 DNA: TGCGCCAGCAGCTTTACCCAGGGGCTCCCCAGCTATGGCTACACCTTC
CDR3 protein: CASSFTQGLPSYGYTF

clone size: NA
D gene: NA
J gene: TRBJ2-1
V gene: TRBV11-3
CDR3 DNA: TGTGCCAGCAGCTTGGCTGGAGGGGGGATTTACAATGAGCAGTTCTTC
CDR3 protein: CASSLAGGGIYNEQFF

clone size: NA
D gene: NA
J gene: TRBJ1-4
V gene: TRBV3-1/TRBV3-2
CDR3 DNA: TGTGCCAGCAGCCAAGCCTCAGTGGGGGGGAATGAAAAACTGTTTTTT
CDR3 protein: CASSQASVGGNEKLFF

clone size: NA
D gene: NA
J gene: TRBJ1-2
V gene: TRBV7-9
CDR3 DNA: TGTGCCAGCGCCCGAACGGGGGGAGGAAATGGCTACACCTTC
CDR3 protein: CASARTGGGNGYTF

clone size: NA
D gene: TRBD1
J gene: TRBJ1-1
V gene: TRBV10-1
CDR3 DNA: TGCGCCAGCAGGACAGGGCAGAACACTGAAGCTTTCTTT
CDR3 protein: CASRTGQNTEAFF

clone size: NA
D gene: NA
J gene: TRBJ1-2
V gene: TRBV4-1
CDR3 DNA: TGCGCCAGCAGCCAAGATCCGGGTCCATCTTCCTATGGCTACACCTTC
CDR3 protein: CASSQDPGPSSYGYTF